This T cell receptor (beta chain) was recovered during a study of blood T cell repertoires in COVID-19. J gave up 9 bases and V 4 bases, and 6 bases lay outside the gene matches. The CDR3 totals 13 residues. Germline V gives CDR1 SGHTA, CDR2 FQGTGA. Recruits, aged roughly 18 to 100 years, lived in some 25 US areas. This table comes from immunoSEQ multiplex PCR, and its TCRdb copy is limited to in-frame clones, with some not included. Of roughly 220,000 clones detected, 80% to 90% appear once; the ten largest clones hold roughly 15%. The material sequenced was PBMCs or T cells enriched from blood (not recorded which). The TCR originated in a woman aged 45-59 years with acute COVID-19. The chain is built from TRBV7-3 and TRBJ2-3; 8 positions agree with TRBD1. The CDR3: CASSSQGAGTQYF. In DNA, the CDR3 is TGTGCCAGCAGCTCCCAGGGGGCGGGCACGCAGTATTTT.